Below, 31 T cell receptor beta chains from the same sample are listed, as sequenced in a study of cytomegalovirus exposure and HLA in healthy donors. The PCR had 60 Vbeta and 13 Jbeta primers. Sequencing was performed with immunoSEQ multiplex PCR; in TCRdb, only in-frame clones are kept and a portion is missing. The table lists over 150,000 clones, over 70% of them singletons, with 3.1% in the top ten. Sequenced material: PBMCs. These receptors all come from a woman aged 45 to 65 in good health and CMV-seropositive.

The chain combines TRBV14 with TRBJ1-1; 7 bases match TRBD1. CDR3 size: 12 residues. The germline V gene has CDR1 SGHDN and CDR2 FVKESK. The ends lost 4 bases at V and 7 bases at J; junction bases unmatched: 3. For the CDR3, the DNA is TGTGCCAGCAGCCCCAGGGGGAATGAAGCTTTCTTT. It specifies CASSPRGNEAFF.

For the CDR3, the DNA is TGTGCCAGCAGTCCGACAGCGCTTCATTACAATGAGCAGTTCTTC. It is translated as CASSPTALHYNEQFF. The chain combines TRBV6-4 with TRBJ2-1; D might be TRBD1 (5 bases). This CDR3 comprises 15 residues. Germline-derived CDR1 and CDR2 are MRHNA and SNTAGT. Trimming cost V 5 bases and J 4 bases, with 15 bases left between them.

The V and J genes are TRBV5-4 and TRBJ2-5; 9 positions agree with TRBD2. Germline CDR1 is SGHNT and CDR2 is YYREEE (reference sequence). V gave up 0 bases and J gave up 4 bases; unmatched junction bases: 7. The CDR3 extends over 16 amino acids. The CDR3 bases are TGTGCCAGCAGCTTGGGGGCGGGGGGGCCGGGAGAGACCCAGTACTTC. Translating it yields CASSLGAGGPGETQYF. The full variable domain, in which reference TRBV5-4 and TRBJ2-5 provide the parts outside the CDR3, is ETGVTQSPTHLIKTRGQQVTLRCSSQSGHNTVSWYQQALGQGPQFIFQYYREEENGRGNFPPRFSGLQFPNYSSELNVNALELDDSALYLCASSLGAGGPGETQYFGPGTRLLVL.

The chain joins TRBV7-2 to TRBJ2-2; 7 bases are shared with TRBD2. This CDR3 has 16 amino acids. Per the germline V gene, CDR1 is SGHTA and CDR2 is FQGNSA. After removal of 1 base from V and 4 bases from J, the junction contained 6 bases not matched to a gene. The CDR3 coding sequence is TGTGCCAGCAGCTTAGTTTCAGCGGGGAGCACCGGGGAGCTGTTTTTT. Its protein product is CASSLVSAGSTGELFF.

The CDR3 protein is CASSSPTSGNRSARYNEQFF. For the CDR3, the DNA is TGTGCCAGCAGCTCGCCGACTAGCGGGAACCGCTCTGCAAGATACAATGAGCAGTTCTTC. The chain is built from TRBV21-1 and TRBJ2-1; the DNA was not compared with TRBD2, the D call given in the table. TRBV21-1 is a pseudogene locus. The CDR3 totals 20 residues.

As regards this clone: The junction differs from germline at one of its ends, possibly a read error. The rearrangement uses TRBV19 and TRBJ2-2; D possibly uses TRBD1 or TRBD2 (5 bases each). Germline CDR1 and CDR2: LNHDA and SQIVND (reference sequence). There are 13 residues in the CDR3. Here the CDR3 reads CAGRGTSTGELFF. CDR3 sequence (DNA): TGTGCCGGTAGGGGAACTAGCACCGGGGAGCTGTTTTTT.

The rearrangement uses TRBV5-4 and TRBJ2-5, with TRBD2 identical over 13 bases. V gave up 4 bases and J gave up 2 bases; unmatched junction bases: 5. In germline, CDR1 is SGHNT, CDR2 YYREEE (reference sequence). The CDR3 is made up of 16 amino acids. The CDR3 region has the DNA TGTGCCAGCAGCCCTGGGACTAGCGGGGTACAAGAGACCCAGTACTTC. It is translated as CASSPGTSGVQETQYF.

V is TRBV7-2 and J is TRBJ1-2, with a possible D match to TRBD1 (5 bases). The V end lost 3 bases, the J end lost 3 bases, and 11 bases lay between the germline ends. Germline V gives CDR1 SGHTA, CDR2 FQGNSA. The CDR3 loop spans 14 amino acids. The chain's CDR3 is CASSLTTAYYGYTF. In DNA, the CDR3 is TGTGCCAGCAGCTTGACGACAGCATACTATGGCTACACCTTC.

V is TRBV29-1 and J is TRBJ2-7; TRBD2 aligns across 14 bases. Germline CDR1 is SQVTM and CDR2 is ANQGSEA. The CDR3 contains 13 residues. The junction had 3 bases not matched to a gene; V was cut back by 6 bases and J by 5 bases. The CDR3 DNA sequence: TGCAGCGTGGGGACTAGCGGGAGCGACGAGCAGTACTTC. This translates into CSVGTSGSDEQYF.

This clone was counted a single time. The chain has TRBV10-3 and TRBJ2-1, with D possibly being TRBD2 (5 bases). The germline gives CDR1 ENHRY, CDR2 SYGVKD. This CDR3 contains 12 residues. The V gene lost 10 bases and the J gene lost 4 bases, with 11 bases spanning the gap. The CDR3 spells CATAEGYNEQFF. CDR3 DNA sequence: TGTGCCACCGCTGAGGGTTACAATGAGCAGTTCTTC.

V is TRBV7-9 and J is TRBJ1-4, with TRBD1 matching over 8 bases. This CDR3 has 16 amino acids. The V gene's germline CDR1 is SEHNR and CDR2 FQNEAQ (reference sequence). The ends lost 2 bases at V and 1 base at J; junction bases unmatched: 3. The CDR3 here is CASSLQGAGTNEKLFF. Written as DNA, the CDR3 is TGTGCCAGCAGCTTACAGGGGGCTGGAACTAATGAAAAACTGTTTTTT.

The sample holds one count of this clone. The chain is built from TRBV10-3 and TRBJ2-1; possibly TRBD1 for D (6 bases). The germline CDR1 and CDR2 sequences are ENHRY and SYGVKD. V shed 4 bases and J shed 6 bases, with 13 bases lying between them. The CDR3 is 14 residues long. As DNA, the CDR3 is TGTGCCATCAGTGCGGGACAACGAATCAATGAGCAGTTCTTC. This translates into CAISAGQRINEQFF.

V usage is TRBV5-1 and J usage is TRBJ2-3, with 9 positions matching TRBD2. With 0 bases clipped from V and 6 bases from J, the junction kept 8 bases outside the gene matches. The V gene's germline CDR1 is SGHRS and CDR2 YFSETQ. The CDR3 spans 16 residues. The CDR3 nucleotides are TGCGCCAGCAGCTTGGTGTCCCAGCGGGGGGTCGATACGCAGTATTTT. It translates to CASSLVSQRGVDTQYF.

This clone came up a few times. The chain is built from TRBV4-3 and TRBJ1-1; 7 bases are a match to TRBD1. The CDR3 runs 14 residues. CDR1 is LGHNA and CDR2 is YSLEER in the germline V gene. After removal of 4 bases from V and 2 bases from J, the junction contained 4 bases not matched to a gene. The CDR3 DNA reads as TGCGCCAGCAGCCGGCGGGACAGAAACACTGAAGCTTTCTTT. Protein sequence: CASSRRDRNTEAFF.

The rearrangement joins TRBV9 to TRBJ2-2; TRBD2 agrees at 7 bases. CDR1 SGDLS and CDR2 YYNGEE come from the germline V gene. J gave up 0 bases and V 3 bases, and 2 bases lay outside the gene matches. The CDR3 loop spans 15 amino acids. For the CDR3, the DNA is TGTGCCAGCAGCGCCGGGGGGACGAACACCGGGGAGCTGTTTTTT. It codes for CASSAGGTNTGELFF.

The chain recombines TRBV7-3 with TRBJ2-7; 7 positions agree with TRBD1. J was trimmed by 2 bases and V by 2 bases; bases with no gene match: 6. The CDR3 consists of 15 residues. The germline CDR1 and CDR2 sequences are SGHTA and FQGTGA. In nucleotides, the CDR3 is TGTGCCAGCAGCTTAGAGCGAACAGGGGCCTACGAGCAGTACTTC. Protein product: CASSLERTGAYEQYF.

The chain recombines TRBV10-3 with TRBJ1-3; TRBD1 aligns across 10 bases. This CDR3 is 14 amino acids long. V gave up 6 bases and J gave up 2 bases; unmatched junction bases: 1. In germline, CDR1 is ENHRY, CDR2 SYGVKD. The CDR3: CAIRGTGAGNTIYF. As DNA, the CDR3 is TGTGCCATCAGAGGGACAGGGGCTGGAAACACCATATATTTT.

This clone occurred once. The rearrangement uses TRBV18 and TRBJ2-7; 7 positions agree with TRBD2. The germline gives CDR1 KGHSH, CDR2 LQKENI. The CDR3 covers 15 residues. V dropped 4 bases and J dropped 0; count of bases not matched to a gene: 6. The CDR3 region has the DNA TGTGCCAGCTCACGGGGCGGGGACTACTCCTACGAGCAGTACTTC. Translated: CASSRGGDYSYEQYF.

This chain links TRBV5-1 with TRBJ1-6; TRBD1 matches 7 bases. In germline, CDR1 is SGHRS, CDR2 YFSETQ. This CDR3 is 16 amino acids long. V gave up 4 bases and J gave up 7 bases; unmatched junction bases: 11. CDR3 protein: CASSGAVGQLNSPLHF. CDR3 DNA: TGCGCCAGCAGCGGGGCGGTGGGACAGCTCAATTCACCCCTCCACTTT.

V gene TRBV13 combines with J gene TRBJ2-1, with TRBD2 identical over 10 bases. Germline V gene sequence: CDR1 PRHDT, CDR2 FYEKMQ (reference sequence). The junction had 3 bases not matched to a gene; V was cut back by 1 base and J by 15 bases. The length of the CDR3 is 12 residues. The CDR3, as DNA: TGTGCCAGCAGCTTAGCAGCGGGAGGGTCGTTCTTC. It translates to CASSLAAGGSFF.

The CDR3 bases are TGTGCCACCAGCGACCCCTGGGGGCGAATCGAGCAGTACTTC. Translated, it gives CATSDPWGRIEQYF. The rearrangement joins TRBV15 to TRBJ2-7; TRBD1 is a possible D gene (6 bases). The CDR3 is 14 residues long. The germline V gene has CDR1 LNHNV and CDR2 YYDKDF (reference sequence). Trimming removed 5 bases from V and 6 bases from J, with 17 bases in between.

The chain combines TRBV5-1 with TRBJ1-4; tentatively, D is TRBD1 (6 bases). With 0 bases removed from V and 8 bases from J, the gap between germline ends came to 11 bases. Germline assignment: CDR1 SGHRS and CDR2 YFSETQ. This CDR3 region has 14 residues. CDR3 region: CASSLERGQEKLFF. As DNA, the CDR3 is TGCGCCAGCAGCTTGGAAAGGGGACAAGAAAAACTGTTTTTT.

In nucleotides, the CDR3 is TGTGCCAGCACCAAGGACAGGGGGTCCCGGGGCTACACCTTC. Encoded protein: CASTKDRGSRGYTF. V and J are TRBV27 and TRBJ1-2; 10 nucleotides match TRBD1. Germline V gene data show CDR1 as MNHEY and CDR2 as SMNVEV (reference sequence). This CDR3 has 14 amino acids. Trimming at V came to 7 bases and at J to 8 bases, leaving 10 bases not matched to a gene.

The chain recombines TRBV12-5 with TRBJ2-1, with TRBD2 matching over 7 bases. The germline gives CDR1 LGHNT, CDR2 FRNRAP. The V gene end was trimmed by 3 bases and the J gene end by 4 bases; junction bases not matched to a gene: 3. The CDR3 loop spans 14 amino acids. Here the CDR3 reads CASGFSSGYNEQFF. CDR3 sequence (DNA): TGTGCTAGTGGTTTTTCTAGCGGATACAATGAGCAGTTCTTC.

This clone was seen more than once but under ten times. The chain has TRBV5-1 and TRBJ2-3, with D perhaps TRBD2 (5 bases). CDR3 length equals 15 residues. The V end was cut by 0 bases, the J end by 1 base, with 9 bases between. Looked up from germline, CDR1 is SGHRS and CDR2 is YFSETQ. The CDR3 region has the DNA TGCGCCAGCAGCTTGGAGGAGGCCCGCACAGATACGCAGTATTTT. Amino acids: CASSLEEARTDTQYF.

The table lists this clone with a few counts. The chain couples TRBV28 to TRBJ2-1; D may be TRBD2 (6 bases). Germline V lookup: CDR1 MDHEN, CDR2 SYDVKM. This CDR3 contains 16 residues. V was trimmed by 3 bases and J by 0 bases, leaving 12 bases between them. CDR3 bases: TGTGCCAGCAGTTTCAGGGACTTTTACTCCTACAATGAGCAGTTCTTC. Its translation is CASSFRDFYSYNEQFF.

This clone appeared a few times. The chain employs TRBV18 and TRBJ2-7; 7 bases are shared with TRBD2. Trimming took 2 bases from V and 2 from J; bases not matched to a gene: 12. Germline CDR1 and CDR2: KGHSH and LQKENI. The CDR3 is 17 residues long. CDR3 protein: CASSPGAGWGETYEQYF. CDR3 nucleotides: TGTGCCAGCTCACCAGGAGCGGGGTGGGGGGAAACCTACGAGCAGTACTTC. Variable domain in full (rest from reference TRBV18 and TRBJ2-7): NAGVMQNPRHLVRRRGQEARLRCSPMKGHSHVYWYRQLPEEGLKFMVYLQKENIIDESGMPKERFSAEFPKEGPSILRIQQVVRGDSAAYFCASSPGAGWGETYEQYFGPGTRLTVT.

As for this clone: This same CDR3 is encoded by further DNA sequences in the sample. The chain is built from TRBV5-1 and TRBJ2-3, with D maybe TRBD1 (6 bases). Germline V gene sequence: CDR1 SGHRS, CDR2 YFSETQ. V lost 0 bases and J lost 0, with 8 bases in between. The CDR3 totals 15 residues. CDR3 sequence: CASSLAGASTDTQYF. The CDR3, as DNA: TGCGCCAGCAGCTTGGCAGGGGCGAGCACAGATACGCAGTATTTT. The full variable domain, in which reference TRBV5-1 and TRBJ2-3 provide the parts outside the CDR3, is KAGVTQTPRYLIKTRGQQVTLSCSPISGHRSVSWYQQTPGQGLQFLFEYFSETQRNKGNFPGRFSGRQFSNSRSEMNVSTLELGDSALYLCASSLAGASTDTQYFGPGTRLTVL.

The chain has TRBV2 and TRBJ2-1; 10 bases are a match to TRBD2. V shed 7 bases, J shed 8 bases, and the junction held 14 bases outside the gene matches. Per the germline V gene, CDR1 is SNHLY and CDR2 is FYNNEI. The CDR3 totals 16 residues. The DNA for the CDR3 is TGTGCCAGCACTTCACAGGGCGCTAGCGGGAGCGATGAGCAGTTCTTC. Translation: CASTSQGASGSDEQFF.

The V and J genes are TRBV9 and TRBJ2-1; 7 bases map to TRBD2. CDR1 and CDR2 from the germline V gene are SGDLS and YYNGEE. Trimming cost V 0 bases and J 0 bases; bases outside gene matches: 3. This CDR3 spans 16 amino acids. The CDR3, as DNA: TGTGCCAGCAGCGTAGACGGGGGGAGCTCCTACAATGAGCAGTTCTTC. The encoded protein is CASSVDGGSSYNEQFF. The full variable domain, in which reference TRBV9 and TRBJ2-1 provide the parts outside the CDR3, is DSGVTQTPKHLITATGQRVTLRCSPRSGDLSVYWYQQSLDQGLQFLIQYYNGEERAKGNILERFSAQQFPDLHSELNLSSLELGDSALYFCASSVDGGSSYNEQFFGPGTRLTVL.

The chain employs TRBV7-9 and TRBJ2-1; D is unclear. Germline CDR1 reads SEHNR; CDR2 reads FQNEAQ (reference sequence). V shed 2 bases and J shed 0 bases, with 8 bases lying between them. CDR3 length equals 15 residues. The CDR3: CASSLRVSSYNEQFF. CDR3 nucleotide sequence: TGTGCCAGCAGCTTACGTGTGAGCTCCTACAATGAGCAGTTCTTC.